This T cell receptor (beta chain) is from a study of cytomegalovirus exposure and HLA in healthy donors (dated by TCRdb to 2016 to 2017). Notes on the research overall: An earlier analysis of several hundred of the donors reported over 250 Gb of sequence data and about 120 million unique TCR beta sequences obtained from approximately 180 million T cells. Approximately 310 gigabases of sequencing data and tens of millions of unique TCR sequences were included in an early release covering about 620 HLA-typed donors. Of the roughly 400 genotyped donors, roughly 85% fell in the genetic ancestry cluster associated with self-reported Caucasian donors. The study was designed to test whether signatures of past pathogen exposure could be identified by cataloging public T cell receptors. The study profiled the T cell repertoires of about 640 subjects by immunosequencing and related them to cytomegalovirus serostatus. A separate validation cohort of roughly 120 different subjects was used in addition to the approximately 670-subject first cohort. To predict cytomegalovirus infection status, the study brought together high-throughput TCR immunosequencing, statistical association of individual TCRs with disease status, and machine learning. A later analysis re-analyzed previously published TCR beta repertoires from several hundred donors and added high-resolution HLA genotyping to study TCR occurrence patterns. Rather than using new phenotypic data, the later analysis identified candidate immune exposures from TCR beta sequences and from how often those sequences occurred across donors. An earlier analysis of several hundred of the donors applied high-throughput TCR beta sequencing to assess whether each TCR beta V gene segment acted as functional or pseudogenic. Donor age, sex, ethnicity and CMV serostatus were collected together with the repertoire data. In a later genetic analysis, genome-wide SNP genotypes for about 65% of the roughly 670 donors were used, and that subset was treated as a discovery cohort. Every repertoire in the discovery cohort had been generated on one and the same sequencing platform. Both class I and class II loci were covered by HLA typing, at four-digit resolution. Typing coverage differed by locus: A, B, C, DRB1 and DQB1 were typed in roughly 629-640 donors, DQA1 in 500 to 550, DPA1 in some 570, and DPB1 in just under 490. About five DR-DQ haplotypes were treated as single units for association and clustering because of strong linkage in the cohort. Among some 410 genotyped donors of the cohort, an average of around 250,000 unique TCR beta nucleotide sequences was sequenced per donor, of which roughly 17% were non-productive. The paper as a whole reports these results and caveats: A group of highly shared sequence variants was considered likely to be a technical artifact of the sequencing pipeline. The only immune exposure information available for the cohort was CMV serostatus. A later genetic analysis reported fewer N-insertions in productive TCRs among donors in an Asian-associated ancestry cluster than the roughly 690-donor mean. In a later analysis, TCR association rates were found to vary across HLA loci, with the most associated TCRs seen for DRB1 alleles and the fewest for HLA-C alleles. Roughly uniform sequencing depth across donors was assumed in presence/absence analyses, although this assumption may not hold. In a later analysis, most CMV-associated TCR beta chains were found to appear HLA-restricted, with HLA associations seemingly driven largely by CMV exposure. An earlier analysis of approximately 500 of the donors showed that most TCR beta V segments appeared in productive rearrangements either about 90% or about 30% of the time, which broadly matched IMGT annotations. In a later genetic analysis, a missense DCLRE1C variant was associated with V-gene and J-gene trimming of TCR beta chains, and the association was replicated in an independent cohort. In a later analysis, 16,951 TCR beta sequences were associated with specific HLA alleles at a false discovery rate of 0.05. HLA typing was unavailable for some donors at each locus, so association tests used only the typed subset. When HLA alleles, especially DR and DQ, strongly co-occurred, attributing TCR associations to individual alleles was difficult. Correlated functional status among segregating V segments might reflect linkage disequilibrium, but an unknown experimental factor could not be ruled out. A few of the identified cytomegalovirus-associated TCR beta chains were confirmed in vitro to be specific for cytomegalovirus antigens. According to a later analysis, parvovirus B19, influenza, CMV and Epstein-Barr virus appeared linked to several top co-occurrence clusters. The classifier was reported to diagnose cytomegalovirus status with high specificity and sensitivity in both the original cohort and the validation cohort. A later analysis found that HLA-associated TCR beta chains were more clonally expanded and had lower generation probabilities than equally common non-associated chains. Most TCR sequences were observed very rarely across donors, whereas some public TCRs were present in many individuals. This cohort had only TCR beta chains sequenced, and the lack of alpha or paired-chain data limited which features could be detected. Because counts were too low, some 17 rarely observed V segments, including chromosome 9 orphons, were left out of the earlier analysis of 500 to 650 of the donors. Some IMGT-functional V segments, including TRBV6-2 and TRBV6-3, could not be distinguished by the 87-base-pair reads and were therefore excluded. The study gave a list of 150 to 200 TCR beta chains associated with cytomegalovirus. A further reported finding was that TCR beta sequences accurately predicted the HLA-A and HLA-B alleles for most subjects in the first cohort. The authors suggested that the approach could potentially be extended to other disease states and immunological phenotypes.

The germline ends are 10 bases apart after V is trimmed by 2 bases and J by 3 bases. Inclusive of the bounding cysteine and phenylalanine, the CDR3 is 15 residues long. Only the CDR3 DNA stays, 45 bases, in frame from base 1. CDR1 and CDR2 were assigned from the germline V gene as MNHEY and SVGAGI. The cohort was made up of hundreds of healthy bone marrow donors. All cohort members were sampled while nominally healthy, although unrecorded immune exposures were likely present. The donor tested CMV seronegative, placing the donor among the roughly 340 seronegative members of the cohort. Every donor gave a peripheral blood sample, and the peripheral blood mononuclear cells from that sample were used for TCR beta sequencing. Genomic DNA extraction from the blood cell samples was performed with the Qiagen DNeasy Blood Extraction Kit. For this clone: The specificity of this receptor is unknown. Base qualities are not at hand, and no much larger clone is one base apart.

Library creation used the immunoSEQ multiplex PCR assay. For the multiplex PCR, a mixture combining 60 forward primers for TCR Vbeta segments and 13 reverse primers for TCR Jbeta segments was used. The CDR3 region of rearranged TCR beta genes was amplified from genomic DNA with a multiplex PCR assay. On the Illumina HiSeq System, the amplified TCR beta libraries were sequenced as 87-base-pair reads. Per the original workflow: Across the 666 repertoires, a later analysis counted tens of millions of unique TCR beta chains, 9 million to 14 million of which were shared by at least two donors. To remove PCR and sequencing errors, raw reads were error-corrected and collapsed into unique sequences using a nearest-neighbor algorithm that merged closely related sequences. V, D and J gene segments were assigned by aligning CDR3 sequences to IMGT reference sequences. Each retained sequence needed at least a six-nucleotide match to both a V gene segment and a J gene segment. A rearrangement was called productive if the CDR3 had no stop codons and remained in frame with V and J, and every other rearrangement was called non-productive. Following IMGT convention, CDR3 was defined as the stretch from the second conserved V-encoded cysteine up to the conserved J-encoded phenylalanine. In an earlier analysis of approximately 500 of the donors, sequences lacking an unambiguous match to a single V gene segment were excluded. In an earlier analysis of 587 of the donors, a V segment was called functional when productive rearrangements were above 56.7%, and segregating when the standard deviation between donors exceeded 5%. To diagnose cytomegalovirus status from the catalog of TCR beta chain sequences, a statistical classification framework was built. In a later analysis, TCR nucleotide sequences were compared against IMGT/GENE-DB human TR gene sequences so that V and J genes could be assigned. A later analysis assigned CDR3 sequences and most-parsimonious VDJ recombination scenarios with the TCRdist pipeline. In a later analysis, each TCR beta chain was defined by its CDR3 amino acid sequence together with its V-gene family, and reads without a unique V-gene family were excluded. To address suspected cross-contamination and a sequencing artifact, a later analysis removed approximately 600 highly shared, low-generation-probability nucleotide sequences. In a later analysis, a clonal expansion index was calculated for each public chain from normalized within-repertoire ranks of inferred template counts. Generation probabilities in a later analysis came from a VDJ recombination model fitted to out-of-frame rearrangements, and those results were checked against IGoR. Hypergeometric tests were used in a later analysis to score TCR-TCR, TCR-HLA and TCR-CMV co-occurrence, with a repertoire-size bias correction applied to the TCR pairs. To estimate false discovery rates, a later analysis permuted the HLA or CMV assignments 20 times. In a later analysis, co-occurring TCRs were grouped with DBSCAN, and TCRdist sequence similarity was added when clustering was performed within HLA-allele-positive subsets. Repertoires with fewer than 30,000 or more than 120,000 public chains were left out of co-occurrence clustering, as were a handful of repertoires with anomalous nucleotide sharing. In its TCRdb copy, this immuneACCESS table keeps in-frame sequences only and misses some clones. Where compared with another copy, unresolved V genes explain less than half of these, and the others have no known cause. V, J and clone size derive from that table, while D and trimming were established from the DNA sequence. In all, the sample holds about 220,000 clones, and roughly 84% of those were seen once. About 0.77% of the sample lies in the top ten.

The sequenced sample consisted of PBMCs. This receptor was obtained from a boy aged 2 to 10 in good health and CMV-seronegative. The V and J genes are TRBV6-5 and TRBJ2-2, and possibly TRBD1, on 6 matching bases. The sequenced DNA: TGTGCCAGCAGTTACAGACAGGCCTACACCGGGGAGCTGTTTTTT. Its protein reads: CASSYRQAYTGELFF.